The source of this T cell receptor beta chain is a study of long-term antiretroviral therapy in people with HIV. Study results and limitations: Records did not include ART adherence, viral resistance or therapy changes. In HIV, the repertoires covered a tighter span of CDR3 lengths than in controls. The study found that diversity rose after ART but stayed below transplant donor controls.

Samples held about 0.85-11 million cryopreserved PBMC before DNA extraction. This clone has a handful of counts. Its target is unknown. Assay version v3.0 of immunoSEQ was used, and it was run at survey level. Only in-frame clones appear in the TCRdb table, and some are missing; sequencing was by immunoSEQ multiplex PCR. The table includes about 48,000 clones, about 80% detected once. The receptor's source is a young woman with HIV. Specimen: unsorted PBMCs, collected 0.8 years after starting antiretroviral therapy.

CDR3 sequence reads: CASSIGLAGVFEQFF. The CDR3 nucleotides read TGTGCCAGTAGTATAGGGCTAGCGGGAGTCTTTGAGCAGTTCTTC. The rearrangement joins TRBV19 to TRBJ2-1, with TRBD2 identical over 10 bases. The V and J ends lost 1 base and 9 bases, in that order; junction bases with no gene match: 6. The CDR3 is made up of 15 amino acids. Looked up from germline, CDR1 is LNHDA and CDR2 is SQIVND (reference sequence).